Below are 4 T cell receptor beta chains sequenced from a single sample in a study of blood T cell repertoires in COVID-19. The table came from immunoSEQ multiplex PCR; TCRdb's copy has only in-frame clones and leaves some out. This sample has some 290,000 clones, with 86% found just once. The sequencing input was peripheral blood. These receptors originate from a young man with active or convalescent COVID-19.

The chain combines TRBV4-3 with TRBJ2-1; 9 bases line up with TRBD2. This CDR3 region has 16 residues. Trimming removed 0 bases from V and 4 bases from J; junction bases left unmatched: 4. CDR1 and CDR2 from the germline V gene are LGHNA and YSLEER. The CDR3 sequence: CASSQDRLAGYNEQFF. CDR3 nucleotide sequence: TGCGCCAGCAGCCAAGATCGGCTAGCGGGGTACAATGAGCAGTTCTTC.

The rearrangement joins TRBV7-2 to TRBJ1-3; no firm D call. V was pared by 6 bases and J by 4 bases, with 7 bases between. The CDR3 sequence is 12 residues long. Germline V gene lookup returns CDR1 SGHTA and CDR2 FQGNSA. Here the CDR3 DNA reads TGTGCCAGCAGTCCCCCGGGAAACACCATATATTTT. Translation gives CASSPPGNTIYF. Filled out from reference TRBV7-2 and TRBJ1-3, the complete variable domain reads GAGVSQSPSNKVTEKGKDVELRCDPISGHTALYWYRQSLGQGLEFLIYFQGNSAPDKSGLPSDRFSAERTGGSVSTLTIQRTQQEDSAVYLCASSPPGNTIYFGEGSWLTVV.

This chain joins TRBV3-1 (or the pseudogene TRBV3-2) and TRBJ1-1, with D uncertain. This CDR3 has 14 residues. Trimming took 5 bases from V and 2 from J, leaving 12 bases between them. Germline lookup yields CDR1 LGHDT and CDR2 YNNKEL (reference sequence). The CDR3 DNA reads TGTGCCAGCAGCAAAGCCGGGAGCAACACTGAAGCTTTCTTT. Its protein product is CASSKAGSNTEAFF.

The V call is TRBV5-1, the J call TRBJ2-5, with 7 bases matching TRBD2. Germline CDR1 is SGHRS and CDR2 is YFSETQ. V dropped 4 bases and J dropped 5; count of bases not matched to a gene: 14. The CDR3 spans 16 residues. CDR3 region: CASSPSGAPLGETQYF. In DNA form, the CDR3 reads TGCGCCAGCAGCCCTAGCGGAGCCCCCCTAGGGGAGACCCAGTACTTC.